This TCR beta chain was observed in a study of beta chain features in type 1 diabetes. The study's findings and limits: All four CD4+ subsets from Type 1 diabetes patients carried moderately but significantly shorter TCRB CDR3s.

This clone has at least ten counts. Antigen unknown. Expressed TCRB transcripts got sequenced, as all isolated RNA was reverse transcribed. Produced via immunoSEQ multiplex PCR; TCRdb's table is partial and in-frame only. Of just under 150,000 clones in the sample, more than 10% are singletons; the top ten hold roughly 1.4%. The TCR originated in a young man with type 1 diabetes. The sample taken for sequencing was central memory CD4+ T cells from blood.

This CDR3 is CASRPRWRDTEAFF. CDR3 bases: TGCGCCAGCAGGCCAAGGTGGCGGGACACTGAAGCTTTCTTT. V gene TRBV4-1 combines with J gene TRBJ1-1; D gene ambiguous. V lost 6 bases and J 3 bases, leaving 14 bases between the germline ends. The CDR3 is 14 amino acids. CDR1 is MGHRA, CDR2 YSYEKL, per germline.